This TCR beta chain was profiled in a study of spatial heterogeneity in lung cancer. Study as a whole: Where they were available, follow-up PBMC samples were sequenced, at a median of about 2 years after resection.

The sample's time point: blood at routine non-recurrence follow-up after resection. No cell sorting; template was whole RNA from tumor, lung tissue or PBMC. Study-level findings and limits: More often at tumor resection than at routine follow-up, ubiquitous expanded tumor TCRs were detected in the blood.

CDR3 length: 11 amino acids. The V gene lost 6 bases and the J gene lost 1 base, with 4 bases spanning the gap. In regard to this clonotype: Its cognate antigen is unknown. This may arise from a read error, as a much more abundant clone is one base away.

In the library, each TCR cDNA molecule bore its own unique molecular identifier. TCRdb reprocessed the 5' RACE reads with MiXCR, giving one entry per CDR3 protein. This sample has around 110,000 distinct CDR3 sequences; 9% to 15% occur once, and the top ten carry around a sixth. The V call is TRBV12-3 or TRBV12-4, the J call TRBJ2-7; D is unresolved. This sample comprised PBMCs, obtained at follow-up. The sequence was obtained from a male donor with early-stage non-small cell lung cancer. The CDR3: CASSASYEQYF. In DNA, the CDR3 is TGTGCCAGCAGCGCGTCCTACGAGCAGTACTTC.